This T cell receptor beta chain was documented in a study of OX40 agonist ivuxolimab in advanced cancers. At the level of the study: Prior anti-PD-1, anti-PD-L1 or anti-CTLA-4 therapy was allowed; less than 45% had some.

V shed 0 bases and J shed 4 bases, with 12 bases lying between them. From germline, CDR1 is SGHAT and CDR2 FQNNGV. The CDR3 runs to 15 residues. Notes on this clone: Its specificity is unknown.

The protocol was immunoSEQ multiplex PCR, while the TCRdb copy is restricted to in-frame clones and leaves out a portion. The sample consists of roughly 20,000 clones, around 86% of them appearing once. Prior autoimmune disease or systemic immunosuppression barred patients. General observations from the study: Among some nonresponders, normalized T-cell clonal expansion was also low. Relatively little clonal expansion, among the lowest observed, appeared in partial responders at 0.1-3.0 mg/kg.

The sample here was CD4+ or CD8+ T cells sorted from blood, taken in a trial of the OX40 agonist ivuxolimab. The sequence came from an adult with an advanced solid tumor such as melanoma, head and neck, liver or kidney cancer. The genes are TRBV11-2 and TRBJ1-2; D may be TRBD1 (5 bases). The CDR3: CASSLDRGLGYGYTF. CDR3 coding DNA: TGTGCCAGCAGCTTAGATCGGGGGTTGGGCTATGGCTACACCTTC.